The entry below gives a single T cell receptor beta chain sequence along with its context. The germline CDR1 and CDR2 sequences are SEHNR and FQNEAQ (reference sequence). The CDR3 sequence is 14 residues long. Trimming shortened V by 5 bases and J by 4 bases, and 15 bases separated the two germline ends. The use of a sample-barcoded 5' primer and a J-beta primer mix characterized a second PCR of about 7 to 12 cycles. One entry per CDR3 protein results from TCRdb running MiXCR on the 5' RACE reads. The sample gives roughly 1.5 million distinct CDR3 sequences, about 45% of which show up once; more than 4% is in the top ten. The data were taken from a study of blood T cells in healthy people across ages.

The gene calls are TRBV7-9 and TRBJ2-7; no firm D call. The sample was blood. The TCR sequence derives from a woman between 18 and 30 years old in good health. CDR3 in amino acids: CASSARTDRYEQYF. The CDR3 coding sequence is TGTGCCAGCAGCGCCAGGACGGATCGGTACGAGCAGTACTTC.